These 12 T cell receptor beta chains were all obtained from the same sample, sequenced in a study of somatic mutations in cytotoxic T cells in rheumatoid arthritis. Profiled with immunoSEQ multiplex PCR; TCRdb holds only in-frame clones, not every one. The table has some 20,000 clones, approximately 82% seen once. Sequencing used CD8+ T cells sorted from blood. These receptors were collected from a man aged 18 to 29 with rheumatoid arthritis.

The rearrangement joins TRBV7-9 to TRBJ2-1, with D maybe TRBD1 (6 bases). From germline, CDR1 is SEHNR and CDR2 FQNEAQ (reference sequence). Trimming shortened V by 4 bases and J by 7 bases, and 14 bases separated the two germline ends. The CDR3 contains 14 residues. CDR3 protein: CASSSTYRENEQFF. The CDR3 nucleotides are TGTGCCAGCAGCTCTACCTACAGGGAAAATGAGCAGTTCTTC.

The chain is built from TRBV7-9 and TRBJ1-5, with D possibly TRBD1 on 6 matching bases. Deletions cut 5 bases from V and 8 bases from J, with 19 bases between. The CDR3 extends over 15 amino acids. Germline V gene sequence: CDR1 SEHNR, CDR2 FQNEAQ (reference sequence). The CDR3 DNA is TGTGCCAGCAGCACCAACGAACAGGGATTGGAGCCCCAGCATTTT. This encodes CASSTNEQGLEPQHF.

V and J are TRBV4-1 and TRBJ2-3, with TRBD2 identical over 12 bases. The CDR3 consists of 18 residues. The germline gives CDR1 MGHRA, CDR2 YSYEKL. J gave up 3 bases and V 3 bases, and 10 bases lay outside the gene matches. CDR3 nucleotides: TGCGCCAGCAGCCATTCTAGCGGGGGGGCGGTGGGGACAGATACGCAGTATTTT. It is translated as CASSHSSGGAVGTDTQYF.

The chain couples TRBV6-5 to TRBJ2-7, with D uncertain. The germline CDR1 and CDR2 sequences are MNHEY and SVGAGI. The CDR3 totals 12 residues. Trimming removed 0 bases at V and 6 bases at J, with 6 bases between. This chain's CDR3 is CASSYSGLEQYF. The CDR3 DNA is TGTGCCAGCAGTTACTCCGGGCTCGAGCAGTACTTC.

This chain joins TRBV9 and TRBJ2-7; 7 bases line up with TRBD2. V was clipped by 4 bases and J by 3 bases; unmatched bases: 7. Germline V lookup: CDR1 SGDLS, CDR2 YYNGEE. The CDR3 runs 14 residues. The CDR3 spells CASSLGGSDYEQYF. DNA for the CDR3: TGTGCCAGCAGCCTGGGGGGGTCCGACTACGAGCAGTACTTC.

The genes are TRBV29-1 and TRBJ2-7, with 7 bases fitting TRBD1. Trimming took 3 bases from V and 6 from J; bases not matched to a gene: 8. This CDR3 is 13 amino acids long. The germline V gene has CDR1 SQVTM and CDR2 ANQGSEA. The CDR3 here is CSVESETGSEQYF. The CDR3 DNA sequence: TGCAGCGTTGAGTCTGAGACAGGGAGCGAGCAGTACTTC.

The chain has TRBV6-1 and TRBJ1-2, with TRBD1 identical over 10 bases. Germline CDR1 is MNHNS and CDR2 is SASEGT. J was trimmed by 1 base and V by 3 bases; bases with no gene match: 5. The CDR3 has 16 amino acids. DNA of the CDR3: TGTGCCAGCAGTGACATCCGGGACAGGGGTAACTATGGCTACACCTTC. Translated, it gives CASSDIRDRGNYGYTF.

This clone qualifies as medium-sized. This rearrangement joins TRBV6-4 to TRBJ1-5; no definite D call. Per germline, CDR1 MRHNA and CDR2 SNTAGT. Trimming shortened V by 2 bases and J by 2 bases, and 4 bases separated the two germline ends. CDR3 length equals 13 residues. The CDR3 sequence: CASSDRGNQPQHF. The CDR3, as DNA: TGTGCCAGCAGTGACAGGGGCAATCAGCCCCAGCATTTT.

This chain links TRBV30 with TRBJ1-4; a weak D match, TRBD1 (6 bases). V was trimmed by 1 base and J by 0 bases, leaving 9 bases between them. Looked up from germline, CDR1 is GTSNPN and CDR2 is SVGIG (reference sequence). The CDR3 is 15 residues long. For the CDR3, the DNA is TGTGCCTGGAGTGAGGACAGTGCAACTAATGAAAAACTGTTTTTT. This gives the protein CAWSEDSATNEKLFF. The whole variable domain, filled in from reference TRBV30 and TRBJ1-4, reads SQTIHQWPATLVQPVGSPLSLECTVEGTSNPNLYWYRQAAGRGLQLLFYSVGIGQISSEVPQNLSASRPQDRQFILSSKKLLLSDSGFYLCAWSEDSATNEKLFFGSGTQLSVL.

V usage is TRBV7-8 and J usage is TRBJ1-5, with unresolved D. Germline V CDR1 and CDR2: SGHVS, FQNEAQ. This CDR3 region has 16 residues. The V end lost 1 base, the J end lost 0 bases, and 10 bases lay between the germline ends. CDR3 protein: CASSLGGRYSNQPQHF. The DNA of the CDR3 is TGTGCCAGCAGCTTAGGAGGGAGATATAGCAATCAGCCCCAGCATTTT. The whole variable domain, remainder taken from reference TRBV7-8 and TRBJ1-5, is GAGVSQSPRYKVAKRGQDVALRCDPISGHVSLFWYQQALGQGPEFLTYFQNEAQLDKSGLPSDRFFAERPEGSVSTLKIQRTQQEDSAVYLCASSLGGRYSNQPQHFGDGTRLSIL.

V gene TRBV4-3 combines with J gene TRBJ1-4, with 7 bases identical to TRBD1. From germline, CDR1 is LGHNA and CDR2 YSLEER. The V gene end was trimmed by 4 bases and the J gene end by 5 bases; junction bases not matched to a gene: 10. The CDR3 loop spans 16 amino acids. In DNA, the CDR3 is TGCGCCAGCAGCCTAGCCTTGGGACAGCACAATGAAAAACTGTTTTTT. This translates into CASSLALGQHNEKLFF.

The chain links TRBV6-4 to TRBJ2-3; D not certain. V lost 0 bases and J 1 base, leaving 11 bases between the germline ends. The CDR3 loop spans 16 amino acids. Germline CDR1 and CDR2: MRHNA and SNTAGT. CDR3 coding DNA: TGTGCCAGCAGTGACTCGACTGGTAGAGGCACAGATACGCAGTATTTT. It encodes CASSDSTGRGTDTQYF.